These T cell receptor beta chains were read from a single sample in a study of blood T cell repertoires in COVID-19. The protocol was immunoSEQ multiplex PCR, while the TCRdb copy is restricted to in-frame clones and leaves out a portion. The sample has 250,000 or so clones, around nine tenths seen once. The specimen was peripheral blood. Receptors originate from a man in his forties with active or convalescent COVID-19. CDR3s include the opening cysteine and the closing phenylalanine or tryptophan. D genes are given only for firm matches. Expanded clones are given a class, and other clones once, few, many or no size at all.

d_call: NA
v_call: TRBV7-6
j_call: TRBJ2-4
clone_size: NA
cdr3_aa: CASSLDRWQGGKAKNIQYF
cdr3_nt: TGTGCCAGCAGCTTAGATAGGTGGCAGGGCGGCAAGGCCAAAAACATTCAGTACTTC

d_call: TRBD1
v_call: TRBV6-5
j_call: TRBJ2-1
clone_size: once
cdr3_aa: CASSDPGQGGNEQFF
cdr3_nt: TGTGCCAGCTCCGACCCGGGACAGGGTGGGAATGAGCAGTTCTTC

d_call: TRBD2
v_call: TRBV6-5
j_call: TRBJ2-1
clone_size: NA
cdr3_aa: CASIGGSSSEQFF
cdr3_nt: TGTGCCAGCATAGGCGGGAGTAGTAGTGAGCAGTTCTTC

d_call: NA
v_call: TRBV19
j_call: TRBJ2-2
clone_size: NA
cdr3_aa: CAARRERSTGELFF
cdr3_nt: TGTGCCGCCCGCCGGGAGAGGTCCACCGGGGAGCTGTTTTTT

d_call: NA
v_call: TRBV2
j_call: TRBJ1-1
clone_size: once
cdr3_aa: CASEAKMNTEAFF
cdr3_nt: TGTGCCAGCGAAGCAAAAATGAACACTGAAGCTTTCTTT

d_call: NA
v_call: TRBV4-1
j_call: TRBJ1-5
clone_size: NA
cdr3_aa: CASSLTGQGVSNQPQHF
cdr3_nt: TGCGCCAGCAGCCTGACGGGACAAGGGGTGAGCAATCAGCCCCAGCATTTT

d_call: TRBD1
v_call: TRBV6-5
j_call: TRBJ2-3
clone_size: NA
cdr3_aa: CASSYRTGFIPYF
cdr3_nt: TGTGCCAGCAGTTACCGGACAGGGTTTATTCCGTATTTT

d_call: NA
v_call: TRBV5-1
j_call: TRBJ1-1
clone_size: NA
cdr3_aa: CASSLARGGDEAFF
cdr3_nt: TGCGCCAGCAGCTTGGCTAGGGGAGGGGATGAAGCTTTCTTT

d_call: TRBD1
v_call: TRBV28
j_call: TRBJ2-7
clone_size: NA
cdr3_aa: CASSYRGPAYEQYF
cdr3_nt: TGTGCCAGCAGTTACAGGGGGCCAGCCTACGAGCAGTACTTC

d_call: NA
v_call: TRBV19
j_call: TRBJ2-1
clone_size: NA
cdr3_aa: CASSRPPLSSYNEQFF
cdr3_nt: TGTGCCAGTAGTCGTCCCCCACTGAGCTCCTACAATGAGCAGTTCTTC

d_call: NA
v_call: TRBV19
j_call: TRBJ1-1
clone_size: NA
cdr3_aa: CASTLTDTNTEAFF
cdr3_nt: TGTGCCAGTACCTTGACGGACACCAACACTGAAGCTTTCTTT

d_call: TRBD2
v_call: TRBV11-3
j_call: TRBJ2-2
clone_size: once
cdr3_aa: CASSGSWTSGPNTGELFF
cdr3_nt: TGTGCCAGCAGCGGATCCTGGACTAGCGGGCCTAACACCGGGGAGCTGTTTTTT

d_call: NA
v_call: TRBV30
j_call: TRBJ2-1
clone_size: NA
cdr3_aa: CACEYVYEQFF
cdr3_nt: TGTGCCTGCGAGTATGTGTATGAGCAGTTCTTC

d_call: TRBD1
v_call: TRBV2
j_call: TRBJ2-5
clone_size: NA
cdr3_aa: CASNPMDRGRGETQYF
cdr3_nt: TGTGCCAGCAACCCTATGGACAGGGGGCGCGGGGAGACCCAGTACTTC

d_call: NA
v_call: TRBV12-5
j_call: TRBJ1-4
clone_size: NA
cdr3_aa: CASGLAGIEKLFF
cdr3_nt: TGTGCTAGTGGTTTGGCCGGGATTGAAAAACTGTTTTTT

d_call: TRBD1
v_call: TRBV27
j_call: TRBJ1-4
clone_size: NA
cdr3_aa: CASSPNRGREKLFF
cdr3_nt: TGTGCCAGCAGTCCAAACAGGGGCCGTGAAAAACTGTTTTTT

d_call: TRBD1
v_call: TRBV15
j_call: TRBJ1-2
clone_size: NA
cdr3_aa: CATSRTGTAQTYGYTF
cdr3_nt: TGTGCCACCAGCAGAACCGGGACAGCTCAAACTTATGGCTACACCTTC

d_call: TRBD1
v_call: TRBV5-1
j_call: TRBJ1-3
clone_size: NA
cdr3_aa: CASSLASTGQPASGNTIYF
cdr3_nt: TGCGCCAGCAGCTTGGCCTCGACGGGACAGCCAGCCTCTGGAAACACCATATATTTT

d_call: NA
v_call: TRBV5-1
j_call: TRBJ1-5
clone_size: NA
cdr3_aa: CASSTGGSNQPQHF
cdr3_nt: TGCGCCAGCAGCACGGGTGGAAGCAATCAGCCCCAGCATTTT

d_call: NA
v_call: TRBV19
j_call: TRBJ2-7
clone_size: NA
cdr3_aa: CASSDRDEQYF
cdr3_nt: TGTGCCAGTAGTGATCGAGACGAGCAGTACTTC

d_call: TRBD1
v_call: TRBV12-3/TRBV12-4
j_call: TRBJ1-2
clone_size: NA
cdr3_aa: CASSWDRGYGYTF
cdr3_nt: TGTGCCAGCAGTTGGGACAGGGGCTATGGCTACACCTTC

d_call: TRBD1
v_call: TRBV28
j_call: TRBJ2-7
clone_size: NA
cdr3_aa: CASSSGGQGDEQYF
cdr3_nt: TGTGCCAGCAGTTCTGGGGGACAGGGGGACGAGCAGTACTTC

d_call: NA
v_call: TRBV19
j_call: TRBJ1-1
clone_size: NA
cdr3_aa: CASSIERGRTEAFF
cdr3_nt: TGTGCCAGTAGTATAGAACGGGGAAGAACTGAAGCTTTCTTT

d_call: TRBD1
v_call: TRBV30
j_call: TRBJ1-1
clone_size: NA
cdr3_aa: CAWKNPRTGRLTEAFF
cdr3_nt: TGTGCCTGGAAAAATCCTCGGACAGGAAGATTGACTGAAGCTTTCTTT

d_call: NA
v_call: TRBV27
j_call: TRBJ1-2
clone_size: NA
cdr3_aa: CASSSQGLRGYTF
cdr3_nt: TGTGCCAGCAGTTCACAGGGTTTACGCGGCTACACCTTC

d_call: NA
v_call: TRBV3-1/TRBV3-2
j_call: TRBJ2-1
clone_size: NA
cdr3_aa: CASSQPLATEQFF
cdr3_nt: TGTGCCAGCAGCCAACCTCTAGCGACTGAGCAGTTCTTC

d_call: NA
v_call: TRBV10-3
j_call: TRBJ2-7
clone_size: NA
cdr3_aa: CAISEADRGSYEQYF
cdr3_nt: TGTGCCATCAGTGAGGCTGACAGAGGATCCTACGAGCAGTACTTC